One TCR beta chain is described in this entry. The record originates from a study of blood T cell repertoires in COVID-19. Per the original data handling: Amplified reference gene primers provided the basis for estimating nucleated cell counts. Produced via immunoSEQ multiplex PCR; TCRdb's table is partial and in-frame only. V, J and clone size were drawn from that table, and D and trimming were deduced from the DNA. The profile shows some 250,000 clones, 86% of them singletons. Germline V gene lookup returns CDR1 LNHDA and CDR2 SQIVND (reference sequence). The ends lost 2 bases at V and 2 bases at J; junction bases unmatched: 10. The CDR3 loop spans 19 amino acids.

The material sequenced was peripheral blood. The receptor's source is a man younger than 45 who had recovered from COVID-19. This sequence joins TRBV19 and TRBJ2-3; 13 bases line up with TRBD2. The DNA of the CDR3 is TGTGCCAGTAGTATAACAGGACTAGCGGGGGCCCTCTTCACAGATACGCAGTATTTT. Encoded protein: CASSITGLAGALFTDTQYF.